These 16 T cell receptor beta chains were sequenced from one sample in a study of T cells in localized non-small cell lung cancer. The method was immunoSEQ multiplex PCR; TCRdb's version includes in-frame clones alone and lacks a portion of them. This table has 41,000 or so clones, approximately 86% appearing once. This sample comprised peripheral blood, obtained before any cancer treatment. The receptor set was obtained from a woman between 18 and 55 years old with stage III lung adenocarcinoma.

CDR3 nucleotides: TGTGCCTCGGGCCGCGGCGGGGTGGGCGGGGAGCTGTTTTTT. This sequence encodes CASGRGGVGGELFF. The chain joins TRBV30 to TRBJ2-2; D perhaps matches TRBD2 (6 bases). CDR1 is GTSNPN and CDR2 is SVGIG in the germline V gene (reference sequence). The CDR3 extends over 14 amino acids. The V and J ends lost 7 bases and 7 bases respectively, with 19 bases between them. The entire variable domain, with the rest obtained from reference TRBV30 and TRBJ2-2, is as follows: SQTIHQWPATLVQPVGSPLSLECTVEGTSNPNLYWYRQAAGRGLQLLFYSVGIGQISSEVPQNLSASRPQDRQFILSSKKLLLSDSGFYLCASGRGGVGGELFFGEGSRLTVL.

The chain combines TRBV5-1 with TRBJ2-1, with 12 positions matching TRBD2. After removal of 4 bases from V and 9 bases from J, the junction contained 14 bases not matched to a gene. CDR3 length: 17 amino acids. Germline values: CDR1 SGHRS, CDR2 YFSETQ. CDR3 sequence: CASSESSGGAVGGEQFF. In nucleotides, the CDR3 is TGCGCCAGCAGCGAATCTAGCGGGGGGGCCGTGGGCGGTGAGCAGTTCTTC.

This clone was detected a few times. V and J are TRBV5-6 and TRBJ1-2; D ambiguous. The CDR3 covers 13 residues. Germline V gives CDR1 SGHDT, CDR2 YYEEEE. V lost 0 bases, J lost 7 bases, and 10 bases lay in between. CDR3 sequence: CASSLAGPGGYTF. The CDR3 region has the DNA TGTGCCAGCAGCTTGGCCGGTCCGGGTGGCTACACCTTC.

The chain employs TRBV6-5 and TRBJ2-1, with D uncertain. The germline gives CDR1 MNHEY, CDR2 SVGAGI. V lost 5 bases to trimming and J lost 2 bases, with 13 bases between them. CDR3 size: 15 residues. CDR3 sequence reads: CASSGYPGPYNEQFF. The CDR3 DNA reads as TGTGCCAGCAGTGGGTACCCGGGCCCCTACAATGAGCAGTTCTTC.

J is TRBJ1-3 and V is TRBV4-1; perhaps TRBD1 as D (5 bases). V was pared by 2 bases and J by 1 base, with 15 bases between. This CDR3 region has 17 residues. Germline V CDR1 and CDR2: MGHRA, YSYEKL. This CDR3 is CASSQPRQGISGNTIYF. CDR3 sequence (DNA): TGCGCCAGCAGCCAACCTCGGCAGGGTATATCTGGAAACACCATATATTTT.

V gene TRBV7-8 combines with J gene TRBJ1-5; 7 bases line up with TRBD1. Germline V gives CDR1 SGHVS, CDR2 FQNEAQ. The CDR3 runs 17 residues. V lost 5 bases and J lost 0; bases outside the gene matches: 10. CDR3 nucleotides: TGTGCCAGCAGCGGACGGGACAGTTCGGTTAGCAATCAGCCCCAGCATTTT. Translated, it gives CASSGRDSSVSNQPQHF.

This clone appeared once. Compared with germline, one end of the junction differs, possibly owing to a read error. The V gene is TRBV5-1, the J gene TRBJ2-3; D is perhaps TRBD1 (6 bases). Germline CDR1 and CDR2: SGHRS and YFSETQ. The CDR3 contains 14 residues. CDR3 bases: TGCGCCAGCAGCTTCGGACAGAGCACAGAAACGCAGTATTTT. Residues: CASSFGQSTETQYF.

This chain uses TRBV11-2 with TRBJ1-4; 8 nucleotides match TRBD1. This CDR3 region has 16 residues. The trim removed 6 bases at V and 6 bases at J, leaving 12 bases unmatched. Germline V gives CDR1 SGHAT, CDR2 FQNNGV. CDR3 amino acids: CASSFTTGGGDEKLFF. CDR3 DNA: TGTGCCAGCAGTTTTACAACAGGGGGAGGTGATGAAAAACTGTTTTTT.

The V call is TRBV5-6, the J call TRBJ2-6; the match to TRBD1 covers 9 bases. This CDR3 is built from 18 residues. CDR1 and CDR2 from the germline V gene are SGHDT and YYEEEE. After removal of 2 bases from V and 0 bases from J, the junction contained 6 bases not matched to a gene. The CDR3 DNA sequence: TGTGCCAGCAGCTTCGGGACAGGGATCCTCTCTGGGGCCAACGTCCTGACTTTC. The encoded protein is CASSFGTGILSGANVLTF.

The gene calls are TRBV6-1 and TRBJ1-5, with D unresolved. Germline V gives CDR1 MNHNS, CDR2 SASEGT. Trimming removed 2 bases from V and 1 base from J, with 12 bases in between. The CDR3 contains 16 residues. The CDR3 DNA reads as TGTGCCAGCAGTGAAATTACGGGGTCGAGCAATCAGCCCCAGCATTTT. Its translation is CASSEITGSSNQPQHF.

The V call is TRBV7-6, the J call TRBJ1-4; D call uncertain. Germline V gene lookup returns CDR1 SGHVS and CDR2 FNYEAQ. The CDR3 loop spans 15 amino acids. The V and J ends lost 5 bases and 3 bases respectively, with 13 bases between them. DNA for the CDR3: TGTGCCAGCAGCCCAATCGGTGGGGCTAATGAAAAACTGTTTTTT. Amino acid sequence: CASSPIGGANEKLFF.

This clone was recorded a few times. This rearrangement joins TRBV20-1 to TRBJ2-7; D is ambiguous. CDR3 length: 11 residues. The ends were cut back, 6 bases at V and 3 bases at J, with 9 bases in the middle. Per germline, CDR1 DFQATT and CDR2 SNEGSKA (reference sequence). CDR3 nucleotides: TGCAGTGCGCAGTGGGACTACGAGCAGTACTTC. This codes for CSAQWDYEQYF.

The chain is built from TRBV30 and TRBJ2-1, with TRBD2 identical over 7 bases. This CDR3 spans 17 amino acids. Germline loops: CDR1 GTSNPN, CDR2 SVGIG (reference sequence). V gave up 3 bases and J gave up 0 bases; unmatched junction bases: 11. CDR3 nucleotides: TGTGCCTGGAGCACTGGACTAGTCAGGAGCTCCTACAATGAGCAGTTCTTC. It specifies CAWSTGLVRSSYNEQFF.

The chain couples TRBV6-6 to TRBJ1-2, with no clear D. The CDR3 contains 12 residues. CDR1 is MNHNY, CDR2 SVGAGI, per germline (reference sequence). Trimming shortened V by 6 bases and J by 8 bases, and 13 bases separated the two germline ends. DNA of the CDR3: TGTGCCAGCAGCCCCGGGCGGACCGGCTACACCTTC. It codes for CASSPGRTGYTF.

V and J are TRBV5-5 and TRBJ1-1, with a tentative D call TRBD1 (6 bases). Trimming left V 3 bases short and J 2 bases short, with 11 bases between. CDR1 is SGHKS and CDR2 is YYEKEE in the germline V gene (reference sequence). The CDR3 runs 14 residues. This chain's CDR3 is CASSWTAINTEAFF. CDR3 coding DNA: TGTGCCAGCAGCTGGACAGCTATCAACACTGAAGCTTTCTTT.

The chain carries TRBV11-2 and TRBJ2-3; TRBD2 might be the D (6 bases). Germline CDR1 is SGHAT and CDR2 is FQNNGV. CDR3 length: 13 amino acids. Trimming removed 4 bases from V and 6 bases from J, with 11 bases in between. Here the CDR3 DNA reads TGTGCCAGCAGCTCCGCTAGCGTTGATACGCAGTATTTT. It translates to CASSSASVDTQYF. Based on the CDR3 plus reference TRBV11-2 and TRBJ2-3, the full variable domain is EAGVAQSPRYKIIEKRQSVAFWCNPISGHATLYWYQQILGQGPKLLIQFQNNGVVDDSQLPKDRFSAERLKGVDSTLKIQPAKLEDSAVYLCASSSASVDTQYFGPGTRLTVL.